This TCR beta chain appears in the sequencing data of a study of TIL therapy for anti-PD-1-resistant metastatic lung cancer. Study-wide points: TIL clonotype persistence in blood showed no apparent association with response.

Of note for this clone: Its specificity is not known.

The CDR3 covers 17 residues. The trim removed 4 bases at V and 6 bases at J, leaving 12 bases unmatched. CDR1 is SGHTS and CDR2 is YDEGEE in the germline V gene. This was the immunoSEQ v3 assay. Generated by immunoSEQ multiplex PCR, the TCRdb table keeps only in-frame clones and is missing some. This sample has roughly 54,000 clones, with around nine tenths found just once. Time point of the sample: pre-treatment sample, taken before nivolumab and TIL therapy. Adults with stage 4 NSCLC were enrolled in a phase I trial. V gene TRBV5-8 combines with J gene TRBJ2-1; 11 bases are shared with TRBD2. This sequence was found in a person aged 25 to 79 with non-small cell lung cancer. Here the sequenced sample was blood, taken at baseline. The CDR3: CASSREVAGGPPNEQFF. In DNA, the CDR3 is TGTGCCAGCAGCCGGGAGGTAGCGGGAGGGCCCCCCAATGAGCAGTTCTTC.